The rows below give T cell receptor beta chains drawn from one sample of a study of shared clonotypes between healthy human individuals. This table comes from immunoSEQ multiplex PCR, and its TCRdb copy is limited to in-frame clones, with some not included. Altogether some 2,100,000 clones are present, roughly 91% being singletons, with the ten largest covering 1.7%. The sequenced sample consisted of naive CD8+ T cells from PBMCs. The receptors stem from a man between 18 and 29 years old in good health. Some clones in this sample may be carry-over from other donors' samples. The CDR3 runs from the conserved cysteine through the conserved F or W. The D gene is left open where the match is weak.

J | V | D | DNA | CDR3
TRBJ2-2 | TRBV27 | TRBD1 | TGTGCCAGCAGTCCGACAGGGTCGGGGAACACCGGGGAGCTGTTTTTT | CASSPTGSGNTGELFF
TRBJ2-7 | TRBV7-2 | . | TGTGCCAGCAGCCCGCTCTTGGGCGCGTGGGAGCAGTACTTC | CASSPLLGAWEQYF
TRBJ1-1 | TRBV11-3 | TRBD1 | TGTGCCAGCAGCTTAGATAAAACAGGGGTCAGGAACACTGAAGCTTTCTTT | CASSLDKTGVRNTEAFF
TRBJ2-7 | TRBV11-2 | TRBD1 | TGTGCCAGCAGCTTAGAATATGGACAGGGGCCCGTCTACGAGCAGTACTTC | CASSLEYGQGPVYEQYF
TRBJ1-5 | TRBV7-2 | . | TGTGCCAGCAGCCCAACGGGACGGAATCAGCCCCAGCATTTT | CASSPTGRNQPQHF
TRBJ2-3 | TRBV7-3 | . | TGTGCCAGCAGCTTTGGAGATACGCAGTATTTT | CASSFGDTQYF
TRBJ1-3 | TRBV15 | . | TGTGCCACCAGCAGAGATCGGGTCACCATATATTTT | CATSRDRVTIYF
TRBJ2-5 | TRBV10-1 | . | TGCGCCAGCAGTGAAGGACTGCTGACGATGGGGGAGACCCAGTACTTC | CASSEGLLTMGETQYF
TRBJ2-2 | TRBV2 | . | TGTGCCAGCAGTGTTCCATCGGATGAGCCCCTTAACACCGGGGAGCTGTTTTTT | CASSVPSDEPLNTGELFF
TRBJ2-5 | TRBV7-9 | TRBD2 | TGTGCCAGCAGACGACGGGAGGTGGAGACCCAGTACTTC | CASRRREVETQYF
TRBJ2-7 | TRBV5-1 | . | TGCGCCAGCAGCTTGGACGGGCGCTCCTACGAGCAGTACTTC | CASSLDGRSYEQYF
TRBJ2-7 | TRBV15 | TRBD1 | TGTGCCACCAGCGAAGGGACAGGAGTATCCTACGAGCAGTACTTC | CATSEGTGVSYEQYF
TRBJ2-7 | TRBV7-9 | . | TGTGCCAGCAGCCATCTGCGAGGCTACGAGCAGTACTTC | CASSHLRGYEQYF
TRBJ2-7 | TRBV10-1 | TRBD1 | TGCGCCAGCAGTGAGTACAAAGGGACAGGGGCCTACGAGCAGTACTTC | CASSEYKGTGAYEQYF
TRBJ1-2 | TRBV2 | TRBD1 | TGTGCCAGCAGTGAGCTGTCGGGCCTCGGGACAGGGGGAGAGAGCTATGGCTACACCTTC | CASSELSGLGTGGESYGYTF
TRBJ2-7 | TRBV30 | . | TGTGCCTGGACTCAAAGGGCGGGAAGCTCCTACGAGCAGTACTTC | CAWTQRAGSSYEQYF
TRBJ2-7 | TRBV5-6 | TRBD1 | TGTGCCAGCAGCCAGGGGACAGGGTGGTACGAGCAGTACTTC | CASSQGTGWYEQYF
TRBJ2-1 | TRBV9 | . | TGTGCCAGCAGCGCCACCAAAGGGGGGGCTAAGTTCTTC | CASSATKGGAKFF
TRBJ2-3 | TRBV9 | . | TGTGCCAGCAGCCCCCTCGAGGGGTACACAGATACGCAGTATTTT | CASSPLEGYTDTQYF
TRBJ2-2 | TRBV4-1 | . | TGCGCCAGCAGCCGGGGACTCAACCCCCAGAACACCGGGGAGCTGTTTTTT | CASSRGLNPQNTGELFF
TRBJ2-4 | TRBV7-9 | TRBD1 | TGTGCCAGCAGCTCCACAGGACAGGGGGCGCTGGGAAACATTCAGTACTTC | CASSSTGQGALGNIQYF
TRBJ2-2 | TRBV9 | TRBD2 | TGTGCCAGCGCTGTAGCGGGAGGGGAGGGAACCGGGGAGCTGTTTTTT | CASAVAGGEGTGELFF
TRBJ2-7 | TRBV27 | . | TGTGCCAGCAGTCTCTACCACTCCTACGAGCAGTACTTC | CASSLYHSYEQYF
TRBJ1-2 | TRBV28 | . | TGTGCCAGCAGTTTGACTGAAGACTATGGCTACACCTTC | CASSLTEDYGYTF
TRBJ2-3 | TRBV7-9 | TRBD2 | TGTGCCAGCAGCCCACGGACTAGCGGGAGGGCCGAAGCAGATACGCAGTATTTT | CASSPRTSGRAEADTQYF